This T cell receptor (beta chain) was identified in a study of shared clonotypes between healthy human individuals. Assay used: immunoSEQ multiplex PCR; TCRdb lists only in-frame clones, some missing. The sample records millions of clones, roughly 95% being singletons. Germline values: CDR1 SGHRS, CDR2 YFSETQ. This CDR3 spans 16 amino acids. V gave up 0 bases and J gave up 2 bases; unmatched junction bases: 7. The rearrangement uses TRBV5-1 and TRBJ2-5; 7 bases agree with TRBD2. What was sequenced was naive CD4+ T cells sorted from blood. Sample subset: CD45RA+ positively selected. The receptor's source is a man between 18 and 29 years old in good health. CDR3 DNA: TGCGCCAGCAGCTTGGGAGGACTAGGGGTACAAGAGACCCAGTACTTC. Translated: CASSLGGLGVQETQYF. The variable domain in full, completed from reference TRBV5-1 and TRBJ2-5, reads KAGVTQTPRYLIKTRGQQVTLSCSPISGHRSVSWYQQTPGQGLQFLFEYFSETQRNKGNFPGRFSGRQFSNSRSEMNVSTLELGDSALYLCASSLGGLGVQETQYFGPGTRLLVL.